The sequence of this T cell receptor (beta chain) was determined in a study of radiation and T cells in renal cell carcinoma. Study observations and caveats: Irradiated tumors had higher TCR clonality than control tumors.

Per the germline V gene, CDR1 is MGHRA and CDR2 is YSYEKL. V shed 1 base and J shed 4 bases, with 22 bases lying between them. CDR3 length: 18 residues. As regards this clone: Its antigen is as yet unknown.

Clones were read by immunoSEQ multiplex PCR, and TCRdb kept only the in-frame ones, dropping some. Here the sample spans approximately 21,000 clones, about 50% being singletons. Specified treatment: 15 Gy SBRT to primary tumor, nephrectomy 4 weeks later. Nephrectomy followed 15 Gy stereotactic body radiation by 4 weeks. The TCR comes from a woman in her forties or fifties with renal cell carcinoma. The chain links TRBV4-1 to TRBJ2-5; D perhaps matches TRBD2 (6 bases). Sequencing used tumor tissue, obtained from a patient whose treatment included radiotherapy and nephrectomy. The CDR3 sequence is CASSQALVRAVGGETQYF. For the CDR3, the DNA is TGCGCCAGCAGCCAAGCTTTAGTGAGGGCCGTGGGAGGAGAGACCCAGTACTTC.